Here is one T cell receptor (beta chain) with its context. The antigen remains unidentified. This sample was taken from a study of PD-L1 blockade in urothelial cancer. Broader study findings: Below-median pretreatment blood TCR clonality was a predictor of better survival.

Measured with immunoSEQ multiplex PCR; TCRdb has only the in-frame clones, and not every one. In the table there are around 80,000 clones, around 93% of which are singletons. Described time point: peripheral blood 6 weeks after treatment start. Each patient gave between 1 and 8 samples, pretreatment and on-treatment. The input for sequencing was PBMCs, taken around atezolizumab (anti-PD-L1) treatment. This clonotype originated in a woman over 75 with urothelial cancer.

CDR3 nucleotide sequence: TGTGCCAGCAGTCCCCGGGACAGGGTCGCGAATGAGCAGTTCTTC. This codes for CASSPRDRVANEQFF. The chain recombines TRBV28 with TRBJ2-1; 9 bases align to TRBD1. Trimming took 5 bases from V and 7 from J; bases not matched to a gene: 9. The length of the CDR3 is 15 residues. Germline assignment: CDR1 MDHEN and CDR2 SYDVKM.